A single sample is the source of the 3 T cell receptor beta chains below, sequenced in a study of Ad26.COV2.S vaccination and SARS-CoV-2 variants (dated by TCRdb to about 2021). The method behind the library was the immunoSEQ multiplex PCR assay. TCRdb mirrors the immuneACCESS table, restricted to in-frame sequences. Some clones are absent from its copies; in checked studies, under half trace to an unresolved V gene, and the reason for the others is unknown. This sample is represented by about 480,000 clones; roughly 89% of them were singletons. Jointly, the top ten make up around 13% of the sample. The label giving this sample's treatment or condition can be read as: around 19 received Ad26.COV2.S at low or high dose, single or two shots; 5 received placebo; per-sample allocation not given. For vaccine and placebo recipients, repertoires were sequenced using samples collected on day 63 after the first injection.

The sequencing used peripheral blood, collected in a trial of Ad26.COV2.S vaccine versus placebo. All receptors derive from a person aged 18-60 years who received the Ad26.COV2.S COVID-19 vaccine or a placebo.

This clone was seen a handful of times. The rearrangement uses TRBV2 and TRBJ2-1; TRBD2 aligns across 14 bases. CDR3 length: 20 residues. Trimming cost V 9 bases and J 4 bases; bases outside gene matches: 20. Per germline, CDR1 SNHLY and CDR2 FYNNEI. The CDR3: CARRKYGYGTSGRVYNEQFF. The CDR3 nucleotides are TGTGCCAGACGGAAATATGGATATGGGACTAGCGGGAGAGTTTACAATGAGCAGTTCTTC.

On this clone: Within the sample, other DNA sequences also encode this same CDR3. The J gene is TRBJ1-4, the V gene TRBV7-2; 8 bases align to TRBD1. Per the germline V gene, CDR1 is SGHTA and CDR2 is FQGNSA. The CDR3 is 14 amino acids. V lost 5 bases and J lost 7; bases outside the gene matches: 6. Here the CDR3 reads CASSPQGAGEKLFF. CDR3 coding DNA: TGTGCCAGCAGCCCCCAGGGGGCGGGTGAAAAACTGTTTTTT.

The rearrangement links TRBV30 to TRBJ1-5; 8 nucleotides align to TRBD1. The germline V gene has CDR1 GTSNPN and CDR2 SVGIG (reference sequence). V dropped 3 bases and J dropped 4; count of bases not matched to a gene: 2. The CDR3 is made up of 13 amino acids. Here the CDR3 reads CAWSHRGNQPQHF. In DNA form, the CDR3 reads TGTGCCTGGAGCCACAGGGGGAATCAGCCCCAGCATTTT.